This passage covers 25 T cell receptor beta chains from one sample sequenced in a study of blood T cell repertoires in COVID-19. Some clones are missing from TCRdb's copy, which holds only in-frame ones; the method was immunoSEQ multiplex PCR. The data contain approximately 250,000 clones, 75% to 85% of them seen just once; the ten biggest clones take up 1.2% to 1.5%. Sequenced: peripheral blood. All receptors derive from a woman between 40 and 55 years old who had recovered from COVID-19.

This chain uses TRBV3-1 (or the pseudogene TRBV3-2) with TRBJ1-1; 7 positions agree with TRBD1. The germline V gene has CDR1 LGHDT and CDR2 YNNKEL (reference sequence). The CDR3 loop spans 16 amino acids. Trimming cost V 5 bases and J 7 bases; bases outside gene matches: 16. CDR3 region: CASSLRVLQGKNEAFF. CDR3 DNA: TGTGCCAGCAGCTTAAGGGTCCTACAGGGGAAGAATGAAGCTTTCTTT.

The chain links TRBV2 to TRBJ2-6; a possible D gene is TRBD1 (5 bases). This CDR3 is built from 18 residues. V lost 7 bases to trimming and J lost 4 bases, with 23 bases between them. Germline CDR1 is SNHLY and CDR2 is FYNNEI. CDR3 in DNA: TGTGCCAGCAAGGCCTCGGTAGGGGCAGGGCGCGGGGCCAACGTCCTGACTTTC. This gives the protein CASKASVGAGRGANVLTF. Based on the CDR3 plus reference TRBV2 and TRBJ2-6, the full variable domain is EPEVTQTPSHQVTQMGQEVILRCVPISNHLYFYWYRQILGQKVEFLVSFYNNEISEKSEIFDDQFSVERPDGSNFTLKIRSTKLEDSAMYFCASKASVGAGRGANVLTFGAGSRLTVL.

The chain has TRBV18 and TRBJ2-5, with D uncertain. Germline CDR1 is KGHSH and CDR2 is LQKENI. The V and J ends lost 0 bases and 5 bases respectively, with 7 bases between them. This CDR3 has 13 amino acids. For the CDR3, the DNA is TGTGCCAGCTCACCACCCTCCGAGGAGACCCAGTACTTC. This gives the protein CASSPPSEETQYF.

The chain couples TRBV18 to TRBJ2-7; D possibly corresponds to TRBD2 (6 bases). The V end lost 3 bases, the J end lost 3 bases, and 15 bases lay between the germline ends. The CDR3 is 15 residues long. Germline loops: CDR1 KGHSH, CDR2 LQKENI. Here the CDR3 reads CASSPYGGVGYEQYF. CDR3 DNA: TGTGCCAGCTCACCCTACGGGGGTGTAGGCTACGAGCAGTACTTC.

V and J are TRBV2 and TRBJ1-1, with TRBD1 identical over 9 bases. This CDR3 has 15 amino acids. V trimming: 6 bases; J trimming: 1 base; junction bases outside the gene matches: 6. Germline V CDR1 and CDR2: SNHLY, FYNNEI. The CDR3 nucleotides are TGTGCCAGCAGCGAGACGGGACAGGGGAACACTGAAGCTTTCTTT. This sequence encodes CASSETGQGNTEAFF.

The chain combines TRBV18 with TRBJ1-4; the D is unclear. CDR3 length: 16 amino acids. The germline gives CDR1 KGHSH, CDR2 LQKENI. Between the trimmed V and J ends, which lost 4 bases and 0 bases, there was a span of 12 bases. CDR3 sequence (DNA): TGTGCCAGCTCACTCCACTCGATAGCAACTAATGAAAAACTGTTTTTT. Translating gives CASSLHSIATNEKLFF.

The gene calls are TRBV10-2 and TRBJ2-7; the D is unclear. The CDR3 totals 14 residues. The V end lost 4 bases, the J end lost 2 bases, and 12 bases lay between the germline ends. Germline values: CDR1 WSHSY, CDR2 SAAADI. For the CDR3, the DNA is TGCGCCAGCAGTGTAGCAGCCTCTACCTACGAGCAGTACTTC. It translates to CASSVAASTYEQYF.

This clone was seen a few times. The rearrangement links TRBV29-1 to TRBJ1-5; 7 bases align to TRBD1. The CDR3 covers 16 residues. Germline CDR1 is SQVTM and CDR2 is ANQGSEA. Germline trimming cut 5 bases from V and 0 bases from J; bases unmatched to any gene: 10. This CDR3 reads CSVLTGRTDSNQPQHF. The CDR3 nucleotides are TGCAGCGTTCTGACAGGGCGAACAGATAGCAATCAGCCCCAGCATTTT.

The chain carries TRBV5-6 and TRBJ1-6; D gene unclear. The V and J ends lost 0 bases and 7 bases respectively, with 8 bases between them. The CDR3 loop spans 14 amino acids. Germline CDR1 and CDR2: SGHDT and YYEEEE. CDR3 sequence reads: CASSLERENSPLHF. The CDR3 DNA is TGTGCCAGCAGCTTGGAACGGGAAAATTCACCCCTCCACTTT.

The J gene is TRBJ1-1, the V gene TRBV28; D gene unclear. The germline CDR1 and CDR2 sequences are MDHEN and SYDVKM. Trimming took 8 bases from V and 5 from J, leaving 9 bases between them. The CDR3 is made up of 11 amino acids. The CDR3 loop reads CASVGETEAFF. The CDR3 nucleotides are TGTGCCAGCGTTGGGGAGACTGAAGCTTTCTTT.

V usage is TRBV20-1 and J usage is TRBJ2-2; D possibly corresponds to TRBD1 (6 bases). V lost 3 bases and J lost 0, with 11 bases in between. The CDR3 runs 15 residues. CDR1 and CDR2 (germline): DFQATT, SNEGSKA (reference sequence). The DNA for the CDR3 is TGCAGTGCTAGTACAGGGATAGCGAACACCGGGGAGCTGTTTTTT. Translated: CSASTGIANTGELFF.

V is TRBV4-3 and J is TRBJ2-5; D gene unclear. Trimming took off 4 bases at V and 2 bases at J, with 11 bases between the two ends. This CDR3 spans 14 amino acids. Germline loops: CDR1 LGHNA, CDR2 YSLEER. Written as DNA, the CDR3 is TGCGCCAGCAGCCTATCTGGAGTACAAGAGACCCAGTACTTC. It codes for CASSLSGVQETQYF.

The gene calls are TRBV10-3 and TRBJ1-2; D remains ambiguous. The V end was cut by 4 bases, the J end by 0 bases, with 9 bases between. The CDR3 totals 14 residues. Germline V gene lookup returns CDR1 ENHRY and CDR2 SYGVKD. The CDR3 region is CAISVRATNYGYTF. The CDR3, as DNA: TGTGCCATCAGTGTGAGGGCTACTAACTATGGCTACACCTTC.

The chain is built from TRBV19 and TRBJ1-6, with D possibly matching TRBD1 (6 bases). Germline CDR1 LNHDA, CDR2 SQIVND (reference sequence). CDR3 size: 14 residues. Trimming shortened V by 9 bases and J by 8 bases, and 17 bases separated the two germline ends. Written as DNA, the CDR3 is TGTGCCAGCAATCCCGGGACACGCCATTCACCCCTCCACTTT. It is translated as CASNPGTRHSPLHF.

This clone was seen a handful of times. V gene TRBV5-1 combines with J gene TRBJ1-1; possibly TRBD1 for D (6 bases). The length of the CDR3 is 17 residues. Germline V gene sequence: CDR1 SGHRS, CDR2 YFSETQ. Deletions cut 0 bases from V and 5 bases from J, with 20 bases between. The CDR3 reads CASSLEVVLRGNTEAFF. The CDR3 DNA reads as TGCGCCAGCAGCTTGGAGGTTGTGTTGAGGGGGAATACTGAAGCTTTCTTT.

CDR3: CASSPGLPNTEAFF. CDR3 coding DNA: TGTGCCAGCAGTCCGGGACTCCCGAACACTGAAGCTTTCTTT. The chain carries TRBV5-6 and TRBJ1-1; weak D call: TRBD1 (5 bases). In germline, CDR1 is SGHDT, CDR2 YYEEEE. The CDR3 has 14 amino acids. The V end was cut by 5 bases, the J end by 1 base, with 12 bases between.

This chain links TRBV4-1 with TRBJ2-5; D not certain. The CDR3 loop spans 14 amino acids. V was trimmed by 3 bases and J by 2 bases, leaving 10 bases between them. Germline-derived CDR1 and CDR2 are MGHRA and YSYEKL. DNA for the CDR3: TGCGCCAGCAGCCAGTTTGGGCAACAAGAGACCCAGTACTTC. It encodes CASSQFGQQETQYF.

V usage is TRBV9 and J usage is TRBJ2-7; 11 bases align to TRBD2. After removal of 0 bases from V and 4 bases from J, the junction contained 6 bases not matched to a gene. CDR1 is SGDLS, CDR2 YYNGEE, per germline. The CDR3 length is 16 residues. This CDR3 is CASSVGLAGGFYEQYF. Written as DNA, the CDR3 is TGTGCCAGCAGCGTAGGTCTAGCGGGGGGCTTTTACGAGCAGTACTTC.

The CDR3 protein is CASSLGTAASPLHF. The CDR3 nucleotides read TGTGCCAGCAGCTTAGGGACAGCGGCATCACCCCTCCACTTT. The rearrangement joins TRBV7-9 to TRBJ1-6, with D perhaps TRBD1 (6 bases). Germline lookup yields CDR1 SEHNR and CDR2 FQNEAQ (reference sequence). CDR3 size: 14 residues. Trimming shortened V by 1 base and J by 10 bases, and 11 bases separated the two germline ends.

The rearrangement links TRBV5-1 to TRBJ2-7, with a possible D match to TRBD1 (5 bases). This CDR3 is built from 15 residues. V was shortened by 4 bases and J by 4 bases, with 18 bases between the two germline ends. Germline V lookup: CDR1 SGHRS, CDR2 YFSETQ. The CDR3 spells CASSPGLGQLYEQYF. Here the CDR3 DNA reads TGCGCCAGCAGCCCCGGATTGGGGCAGCTTTACGAGCAGTACTTC.

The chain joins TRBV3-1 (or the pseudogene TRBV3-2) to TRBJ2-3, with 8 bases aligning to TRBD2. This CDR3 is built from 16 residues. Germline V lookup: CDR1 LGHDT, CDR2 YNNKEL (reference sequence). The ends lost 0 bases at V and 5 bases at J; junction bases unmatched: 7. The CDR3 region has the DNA TGTGCCAGCAGCCAAGACCCCAGCGGGGGTGTAGATACGCAGTATTTT. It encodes CASSQDPSGGVDTQYF.

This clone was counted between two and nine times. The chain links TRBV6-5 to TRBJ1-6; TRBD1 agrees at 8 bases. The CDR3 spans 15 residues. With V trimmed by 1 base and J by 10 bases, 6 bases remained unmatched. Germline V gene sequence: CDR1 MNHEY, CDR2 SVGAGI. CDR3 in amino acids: CASSYWRQGSSPLHF. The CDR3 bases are TGTGCCAGCAGTTACTGGCGACAGGGGTCATCACCCCTCCACTTT.

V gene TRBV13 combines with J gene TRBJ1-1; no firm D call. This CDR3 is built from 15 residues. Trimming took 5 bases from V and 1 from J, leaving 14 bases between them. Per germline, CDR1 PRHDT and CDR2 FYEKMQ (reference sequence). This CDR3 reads CASSNLARPNTEAFF. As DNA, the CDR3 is TGTGCCAGCAGCAACCTCGCTAGACCGAACACTGAAGCTTTCTTT.

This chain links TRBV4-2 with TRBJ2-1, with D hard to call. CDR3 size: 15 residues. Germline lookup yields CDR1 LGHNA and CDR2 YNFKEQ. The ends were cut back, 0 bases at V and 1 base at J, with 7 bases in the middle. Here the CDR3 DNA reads TGTGCCAGCAGCCAAGATGGGCCTTCCTACAATGAGCAGTTCTTC. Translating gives CASSQDGPSYNEQFF.

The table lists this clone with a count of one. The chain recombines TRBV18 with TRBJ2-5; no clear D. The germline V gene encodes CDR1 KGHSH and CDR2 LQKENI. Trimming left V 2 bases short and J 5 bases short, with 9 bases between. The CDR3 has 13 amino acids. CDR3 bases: TGTGCCAGCTCACCAACCCTAGAGGAGACCCAGTACTTC. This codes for CASSPTLEETQYF.